The 26 T cell receptor beta chains reported below all come from one sample, sequenced in a study of lymphopenia after photon versus proton radiotherapy. Assay used: immunoSEQ multiplex PCR; TCRdb lists only in-frame clones, some missing. The sample has 160,000 or so clones, 70% to 90% seen once. The material was peripheral blood, obtained from a patient treated with photon-based radiotherapy. These receptors originate from a man aged 45-65 years with gastric cancer.

V is TRBV5-1 and J is TRBJ2-1, with TRBD2 matching over 11 bases. Trimming removed 4 bases from V and 5 bases from J; junction bases left unmatched: 5. Germline-derived CDR1 and CDR2 are SGHRS and YFSETQ. The CDR3 consists of 15 residues. The CDR3 coding sequence is TGCGCCAGCAGCCCCCTAGCGGGAGGCAACAATGAGCAGTTCTTC. Its protein product is CASSPLAGGNNEQFF.

The V call is TRBV4-2, the J call TRBJ2-7; 7 bases align to TRBD1. The germline V gene has CDR1 LGHNA and CDR2 YNFKEQ. The length of the CDR3 is 13 residues. V shed 3 bases, J shed 1 base, and the junction held 0 bases outside the gene matches. As DNA, the CDR3 is TGTGCCAGCAGCCAGGACAGGTCCTACGAGCAGTACTTC. This codes for CASSQDRSYEQYF.

This clone was found once. CDR3: CASRTSGQETQYF. CDR3 DNA: TGCGCCAGTCGGACTAGCGGCCAAGAGACCCAGTACTTC. The V and J genes are TRBV10-2 and TRBJ2-5, with 10 positions matching TRBD2. CDR1 and CDR2 (germline): WSHSY, SAAADI. V gave up 9 bases and J gave up 1 base; unmatched junction bases: 2. The CDR3 totals 13 residues.

V gene TRBV7-8 combines with J gene TRBJ1-3; D is possibly TRBD1 (5 bases). The CDR3 is 15 amino acids. The V end was cut by 5 bases, the J end by 2 bases, with 13 bases between. From germline, CDR1 is SGHVS and CDR2 FQNEAQ. CDR3 bases: TGTGCCAGCAGCGGCCGCAGGGTGGCTGGAAACACCATATATTTT. Protein sequence: CASSGRRVAGNTIYF.

The J gene is TRBJ2-2, the V gene TRBV4-2; D unresolved. The CDR3 consists of 16 residues. The germline gives CDR1 LGHNA, CDR2 YNFKEQ. V was pared by 4 bases and J by 2 bases, with 14 bases between. CDR3: CASSPGPKGNTGELFF. CDR3 nucleotides: TGTGCCAGCAGCCCTGGACCAAAGGGAAACACCGGGGAGCTGTTTTTT.

The V call is TRBV30, the J call TRBJ1-1, with D tentatively TRBD1 (5 bases). Germline CDR1 GTSNPN, CDR2 SVGIG (reference sequence). The CDR3 covers 15 residues. Trimming removed 0 bases from V and 4 bases from J, with 15 bases in between. The CDR3 region is CAWSVPRESGTEAFF. CDR3 coding DNA: TGTGCCTGGAGTGTACCCAGGGAAAGCGGCACTGAAGCTTTCTTT.

For the CDR3, the DNA is TGTGCCTGGAGTGTTAGTATTATAAGGAACACTGAAGCTTTCTTT. This codes for CAWSVSIIRNTEAFF. J is TRBJ1-1 and V is TRBV30; D gene uncertain. Germline V gene lookup returns CDR1 GTSNPN and CDR2 SVGIG (reference sequence). The CDR3 is 15 residues long. Trimming shortened V by 0 bases and J by 1 base, and 12 bases separated the two germline ends.

The rearrangement links TRBV30 to TRBJ2-5; no firm D call. The V and J ends lost 4 bases and 5 bases respectively, with 5 bases between them. There are 10 residues in the CDR3. Germline lookup yields CDR1 GTSNPN and CDR2 SVGIG (reference sequence). This CDR3 is CAWMGETQYF. The CDR3 DNA sequence: TGTGCCTGGATGGGTGAGACCCAGTACTTC.

The V and J genes are TRBV19 and TRBJ1-5; the match to TRBD1 covers 8 bases. Germline V gene sequence: CDR1 LNHDA, CDR2 SQIVND (reference sequence). V shed 4 bases, J shed 9 bases, and the junction held 5 bases outside the gene matches. The CDR3 runs to 13 residues. The CDR3 is CASSKDRVRPQHF. The DNA for the CDR3 is TGTGCCAGTAGTAAGGACAGGGTAAGGCCCCAGCATTTT.

The chain is built from TRBV5-1 and TRBJ2-1; 12 positions match TRBD2. The CDR3 has 18 amino acids. The J segment lost 0 bases and the V segment lost 3 bases, leaving 7 bases of the junction unmatched. CDR1 is SGHRS and CDR2 is YFSETQ in the germline V gene. The CDR3 region has the DNA TGCGCCAGCAGCTCTGGACTAGCGGGAAAGAGCTCCTACAATGAGCAGTTCTTC. As protein: CASSSGLAGKSSYNEQFF.

CDR3 sequence (DNA): TGTGCCAGCAGTTTATTAACCGGGGAGCTGTTTTTT. It is translated as CASSLLTGELFF. The chain has TRBV27 and TRBJ2-2; D not resolved. V shed 1 base and J shed 5 bases, with 2 bases lying between them. The CDR3 is 12 residues long. Germline V CDR1 and CDR2: MNHEY, SMNVEV (reference sequence).

This chain uses TRBV2 with TRBJ2-2; D is unclear. V shed 4 bases and J shed 4 bases, with 16 bases lying between them. The germline gives CDR1 SNHLY, CDR2 FYNNEI. The CDR3 is 16 residues long. The CDR3: CASSGGSSVGTGELFF. CDR3 DNA sequence: TGTGCCAGCAGTGGGGGATCGAGCGTGGGCACCGGGGAGCTGTTTTTT.

This clone was recorded only once. V usage is TRBV9 and J usage is TRBJ1-2; maybe TRBD1 (5 bases). CDR1 and CDR2 (germline): SGDLS, YYNGEE. Trimming removed 0 bases at V and 4 bases at J, with 10 bases between. CDR3 length equals 14 residues. The CDR3, as DNA: TGTGCCAGCAGCGTAGATGGGGGTACCTATGGCTACACCTTC. Translation gives CASSVDGGTYGYTF.

This chain joins TRBV27 and TRBJ1-1, with unresolved D. Trimming took 2 bases from V and 4 from J, leaving 8 bases between them. Germline lookup yields CDR1 MNHEY and CDR2 SMNVEV (reference sequence). The length of the CDR3 is 13 residues. The CDR3 coding sequence is TGTGCCAGCAGTTTAGGGCGGACCACTGAAGCTTTCTTT. Protein product: CASSLGRTTEAFF.

This clone was picked up one time. The chain recombines TRBV19 with TRBJ1-5; D gene unclear. Germline V gives CDR1 LNHDA, CDR2 SQIVND (reference sequence). The CDR3 is made up of 17 amino acids. The V end lost 1 base, the J end lost 2 bases, and 15 bases lay between the germline ends. CDR3 loop: CASSIGPGKGGNQPQHF. DNA for the CDR3: TGTGCCAGTAGTATAGGCCCTGGAAAAGGAGGCAATCAGCCCCAGCATTTT.

The chain has TRBV6-5 and TRBJ1-2; weak D call: TRBD1 (5 bases). V was pared by 2 bases and J by 1 base, with 14 bases between. CDR1 is MNHEY and CDR2 is SVGAGI in the germline V gene. CDR3 length equals 16 residues. This CDR3 is CASSYSSGRFNYGYTF. The CDR3 coding sequence is TGTGCCAGCAGTTACAGTTCAGGGCGTTTTAACTATGGCTACACCTTC.

This clone was observed a handful of times. The gene calls are TRBV7-8 and TRBJ1-4; D is ambiguous. Germline assignment: CDR1 SGHVS and CDR2 FQNEAQ. V gave up 8 bases and J gave up 3 bases, with 4 bases separating them. The CDR3 is 11 amino acids. For the CDR3, the DNA is TGTGCCAGCGGGCCTAATGAAAAACTGTTTTTT. Its protein is CASGPNEKLFF.

CDR3 residues: CASSFKGRGDEAFF. DNA of the CDR3: TGCGCCAGCAGCTTTAAGGGCAGGGGTGATGAAGCTTTCTTT. The V and J genes are TRBV5-1 and TRBJ1-1; weak D call: TRBD1 (6 bases). V dropped 2 bases and J dropped 7 bases, with 15 bases sitting between them. The CDR3 is 14 residues long. The germline V gene has CDR1 SGHRS and CDR2 YFSETQ.

The chain is built from TRBV18 and TRBJ1-5; D perhaps matches TRBD1 (5 bases). Germline values: CDR1 KGHSH, CDR2 LQKENI. Trimming took off 2 bases at V and 2 bases at J, with 7 bases between the two ends. This CDR3 has 14 residues. The CDR3 nucleotides read TGTGCCAGCTCACCAGGGGCGGGCAATCAGCCCCAGCATTTT. This sequence encodes CASSPGAGNQPQHF.

The rearrangement links TRBV6-4 to TRBJ2-1, with D possibly TRBD1 on 6 matching bases. CDR1 MRHNA and CDR2 SNTAGT come from the germline V gene. The ends were cut back, 6 bases at V and 5 bases at J, with 17 bases in the middle. The CDR3 extends over 15 amino acids. CDR3 nucleotides: TGTGCCAGCAGAGTACAGGGATACCTCGACAATGAGCAGTTCTTC. Translation gives CASRVQGYLDNEQFF.

CDR3 in DNA: TGTGCCAGCAGCTTAAAACAGAACTACGAGCAGTACTTC. Translation gives CASSLKQNYEQYF. The genes are TRBV7-6 and TRBJ2-7, with unresolved D. The CDR3 runs 13 residues. V gave up 2 bases and J gave up 3 bases, with 8 bases separating them. Per germline, CDR1 SGHVS and CDR2 FNYEAQ. Variable domain in full (rest from reference TRBV7-6 and TRBJ2-7): GAGVSQSPRYKVTKRGQDVALRCDPISGHVSLYWYRQALGQGPEFLTYFNYEAQQDKSGLPNDRFSAERPEGSISTLTIQRTEQRDSAMYRCASSLKQNYEQYFGPGTRLTVT.

This chain connects TRBV9 to TRBJ2-3; 12 positions agree with TRBD2. Germline V gives CDR1 SGDLS, CDR2 YYNGEE. The CDR3 consists of 17 residues. V shed 4 bases, J shed 4 bases, and the junction held 10 bases outside the gene matches. The chain's CDR3 is CASSTRSSGRGPDTQYF. The CDR3 region has the DNA TGTGCCAGCAGCACCAGATCTAGCGGGAGGGGCCCAGATACGCAGTATTTT.

The chain links TRBV29-1 to TRBJ2-2; D gene ambiguous. Germline-derived CDR1 and CDR2 are SQVTM and ANQGSEA. CDR3 size: 16 residues. V shed 5 bases and J shed 1 base, with 17 bases lying between them. The CDR3: CSVHKWSAGNTGELFF. The CDR3 region has the DNA TGCAGCGTTCATAAGTGGTCGGCTGGGAACACCGGGGAGCTGTTTTTT.

The rearrangement links TRBV27 to TRBJ1-2, with D unresolved. The CDR3 extends over 14 amino acids. Per the germline V gene, CDR1 is MNHEY and CDR2 is SMNVEV (reference sequence). Trimming shortened V by 6 bases and J by 4 bases, and 15 bases separated the two germline ends. CDR3 in DNA: TGTGCCAGCAGGGGCGGGGTGTCAGGCTATGGCTACACCTTC. Its translation: CASRGGVSGYGYTF.

V and J are TRBV18 and TRBJ2-7; a possible D gene is TRBD2 (6 bases). The V gene lost 5 bases and the J gene lost 2 bases, with 16 bases spanning the gap. This CDR3 contains 15 residues. Germline CDR1 reads KGHSH; CDR2 reads LQKENI. DNA for the CDR3: TGTGCCAGCTCATCCGGCGGGACTGATGCCTACGAGCAGTACTTC. This codes for CASSSGGTDAYEQYF.

In its sample, this clone was seen once. This chain uses TRBV6-4 with TRBJ1-4; TRBD1 agrees at 9 bases. The CDR3 totals 15 residues. V gave up 5 bases and J gave up 8 bases; unmatched junction bases: 9. Per germline, CDR1 MRHNA and CDR2 SNTAGT. The DNA of the CDR3 is TGTGCCAGCAGTCCCACAGGGGGCTGGGGAGAAAAACTGTTTTTT. Translating gives CASSPTGGWGEKLFF.